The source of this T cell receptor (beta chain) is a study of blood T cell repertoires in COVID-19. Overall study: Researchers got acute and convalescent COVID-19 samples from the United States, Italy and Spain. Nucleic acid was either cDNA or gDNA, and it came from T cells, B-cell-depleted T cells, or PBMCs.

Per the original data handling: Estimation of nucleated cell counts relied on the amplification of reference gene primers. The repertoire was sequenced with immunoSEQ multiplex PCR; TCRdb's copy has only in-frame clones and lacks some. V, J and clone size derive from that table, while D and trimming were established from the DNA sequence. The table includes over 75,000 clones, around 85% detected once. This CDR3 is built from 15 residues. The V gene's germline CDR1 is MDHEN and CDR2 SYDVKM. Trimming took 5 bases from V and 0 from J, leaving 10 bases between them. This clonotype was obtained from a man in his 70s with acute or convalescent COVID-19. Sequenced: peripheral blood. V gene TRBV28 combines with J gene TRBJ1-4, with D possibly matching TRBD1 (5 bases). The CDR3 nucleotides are TGTGCCAGCAGTCGGATGACAGCAACTAATGAAAAACTGTTTTTT. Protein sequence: CASSRMTATNEKLFF.